This T cell receptor beta chain originates from a study of T cells in Graves' hyperthyroidism and ophthalmopathy. Overall study: The blood sample was taken at first diagnosis, before treatment began.

The study, taken as a whole, reports: In blood, most of the thyroid clonotypes expanded above 0.001 were also present.

Germline lookup yields CDR1 LNHNV and CDR2 YYDKDF (reference sequence). V was trimmed by 0 bases and J by 4 bases, leaving 13 bases between them. CDR3 size: 15 residues. Amplification targeted TCR beta CDR3 regions from RNA transcripts. First-round RT-PCR of the TCR CDR3 relied on the HTBI primer set. Using its own MiXCR run on the multiplex PCR reads, TCRdb lists one record per CDR3 protein. The sample shows a few hundred thousand distinct CDR3 sequences, 16% of them seen only once. At least 3 on the Clinical Activity Score was recorded for ophthalmopathy patients, who also had NOSPECS grade at least 4 and duration under 3 months. The source of the PBMCs was 10 ml of fresh peripheral blood. About this clonotype: Its antigen remains unknown.

V gene TRBV15 combines with J gene TRBJ2-7, with D possibly being TRBD2 (6 bases). This sequence was found in a woman aged 35 to 49 with Graves' ophthalmopathy. Sequenced sample: blood. In DNA, the CDR3 is TGTGCCACCAGCAGAGATTACACCCGGGGGTACGAGCAGTACTTC. This codes for CATSRDYTRGYEQYF.